This TCR beta chain emerged from a study of read filtering for tumor transcriptome and immune sequencing (dated by TCRdb to 2018 to 2020). A note on the overall study: The cohort was composed of approximately 17 male and some 15 female patients, with a mean age of about 68 years and an age range of roughly 47 to 90. By revised international staging, roughly 8 patients were R-ISS I, some 17 were R-ISS II and 6 or 7 were R-ISS III. After DNase treatment, whole-transcriptome libraries were prepared with the TruSeq RNA Access Library Prep Kit. TCR-region mapped reads per sample ranged from about 3.5 to 10.27 million with IR-seq versus only about 75 to 1,400 with RNA-seq. Using the same bone marrow samples, the study ran both targeted immune repertoire sequencing and bulk whole-transcriptome sequencing and then compared the TCR repertoires from each method. One of the main goals was to work out a read-filtering strategy for immune repertoire data, in particular whether clonotypes backed by only a single read should be removed.

Each patient had bone marrow sampled at the time of active disease. Ficoll-Hypaque density gradient centrifugation was used to isolate the bone marrow mononuclear cells. Myeloma plasma cells were removed and CD138-negative cells were obtained by negative selection following labeling with CD138 magnetic microbeads on a MACS separator. Flow cytometry on an Attune NxT with CD138 antibodies was used to check the purity of the isolated cells. Total RNA was extracted with TRIzol reagent and quantified with a NanoDrop spectrophotometer. For each patient, the CD138-negative bone marrow sample underwent paired RNA-seq and IR-seq. Trimming takes 11 bases off V and 0 bases off J; junction bases not matched to a gene: 7. The CDR3 extends over 13 residues, inclusive of both ends. The read is trimmed to its CDR3 DNA, 39 bases read in frame from base 1. The germline V gene (reference sequence) provides CDR1 MNHNY and CDR2 SVGAGI.

This clonotype was counted once. What antigen it recognizes has not been identified. Here the CDR3 omits its conserved ending phenylalanine or tryptophan, so a read error is the likely source. The research as a whole found: The correlation between IR-seq and RNA-seq shared clonotype proportions was increased by removal of single-read clonotypes. Single-read clonotypes made up around 86% of clonotypes but only roughly 3.5% of total reads in IR-seq, compared with around 71% of clonotypes and approximately 40% of reads in RNA-seq. Clonotypes were captured by IR-seq at much higher depth and more reliably than by RNA-seq, and smaller IR-seq throughput was sufficient for identification of most shared clonotypes. The sorted CD138-negative fraction was a mixed bone marrow immune population, not purified T cells.

Starting from 400 ng RNA, TCR libraries were constructed with the Immunoverse kit using molecular barcoded adaptors that cover the alpha/delta and beta/gamma chains. TCR library preparation was performed with the same RNA that was used for transcriptome sequencing. Sequencing of TCR libraries was carried out on an Illumina HiSeq 4000 with 2 x 150 cycles. In the paper's pipeline: TCR reads were aligned to human V, D, J and C references and assembled into CDR3 clonotypes with MiXCR, including quality filtering and error correction. The tcR package in R was used to analyze clonotype counts and gene usage diversity. For inspection of raw mapping reads, RNA-seq reads were mapped by STAR aligner version 2.5.3a onto GRCh37 of the human genome. To test how sequencing depth affects detected clonotypes, IR-seq fastq files were randomly downsampled with Seqtk 1.3. TCRdb handled the public reads itself, with Q25 trimming in fastp and clone calling in MiXCR, and kept productive beta chains. Identical CDR3 proteins give one entry, which carries the most common genes and DNA. None of the V and J calls come from the authors' own analysis; TCRdb made them. The table for this sample lists approximately 61,000 distinct CDR3 sequences; about 21% of them were counted only once. The ten largest clones represent roughly 13% of the sample.

The rearranged chain carries TRBV6-6 and TRBJ2-7, with 7 bases matching TRBD2. The source is a donor aged 40 or over with multiple myeloma. Sequencing was done on a sample of a population of CD138-negative cells sorted from bone marrow. In light of the paper, this sample's cell subset or site label describes: bone marrow mononuclear cells depleted of CD138+ plasma/myeloma cells by negative magnetic selection. The bases are TGTGCCTGCACAACTAGCGACTCCTACGAGCAGTACATC. Its translation reads: CACTTSDSYEQYI.